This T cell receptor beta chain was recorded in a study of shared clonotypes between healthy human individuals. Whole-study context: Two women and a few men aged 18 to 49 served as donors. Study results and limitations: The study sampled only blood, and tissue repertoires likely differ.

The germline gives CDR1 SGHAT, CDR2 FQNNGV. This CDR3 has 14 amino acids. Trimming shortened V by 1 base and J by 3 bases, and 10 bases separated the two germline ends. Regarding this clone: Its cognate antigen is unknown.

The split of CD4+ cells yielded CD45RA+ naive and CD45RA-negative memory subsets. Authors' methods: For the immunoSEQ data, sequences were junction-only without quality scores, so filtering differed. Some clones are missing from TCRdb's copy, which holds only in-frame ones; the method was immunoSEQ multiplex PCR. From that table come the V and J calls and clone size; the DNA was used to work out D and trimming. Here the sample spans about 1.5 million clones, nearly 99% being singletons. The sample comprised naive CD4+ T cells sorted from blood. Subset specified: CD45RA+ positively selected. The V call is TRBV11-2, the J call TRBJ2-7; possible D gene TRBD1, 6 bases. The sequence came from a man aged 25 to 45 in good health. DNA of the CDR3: TGTGCCAGCAGCTTAGCCGACAGGCTCTACGAGCAGTACTTC. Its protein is CASSLADRLYEQYF.